Presented here are 15 T cell receptor beta chains from one specimen sequenced in a study of tumor-infiltrating lymphocytes in localized non-small cell lung cancer (dated by TCRdb to about 2021). The library was built by means of the immunoSEQ multiplex PCR assay. TCRdb retrieved this table from immuneACCESS and kept in-frame rearrangements only. Not all clones are present; in checked studies, unresolved V genes account for under half, and no reason is known for the remainder. The sample table records roughly 3,500 clones; 58% of these occur just once. 10% to 15% of the sample is taken by the ten largest. Source material: uninvolved lung tissue not adjacent to the tumor. Receptors were obtained from a human donor with non-small cell lung cancer.

This rearrangement joins TRBV11-3 to TRBJ2-7; TRBD2 aligns across 8 bases. CDR1 and CDR2 (germline): SGHNT, YENEEA. V lost 2 bases to trimming and J lost 0 bases; unmatched junction nucleotides: 3. CDR3 size: 15 residues. DNA of the CDR3: TGTGCCAGCAGCTTACGGGGGGGGAGCTCCTACGAGCAGTACTTC. This gives the protein CASSLRGGSSYEQYF. The whole variable domain, filled in from reference TRBV11-3 and TRBJ2-7, reads EAGVVQSPRYKIIEKKQPVAFWCNPISGHNTLYWYLQNLGQGPELLIRYENEEAVDDSQLPKDRFSAERLKGVDSTLKIQPAELGDSAVYLCASSLRGGSSYEQYFGPGTRLTVT.

This chain connects TRBV6-1 to TRBJ2-1; 8 bases are shared with TRBD1. This CDR3 is built from 15 residues. V was clipped by 6 bases and J by 1 base; unmatched bases: 5. Per germline, CDR1 MNHNS and CDR2 SASEGT. CDR3 loop: CASSPDRGSYNEQFF. The CDR3, as DNA: TGTGCCAGCAGCCCCGACAGGGGATCCTACAATGAGCAGTTCTTC.

The chain employs TRBV10-3 and TRBJ2-1; 12 bases match TRBD1. V dropped 6 bases and J dropped 10; count of bases not matched to a gene: 7. The CDR3 has 14 amino acids. Germline loops: CDR1 ENHRY, CDR2 SYGVKD. The CDR3 here is CAIRGTGGGKEQFF. CDR3 DNA sequence: TGTGCCATCAGAGGGACAGGGGGCGGCAAGGAGCAGTTCTTC.

The V call is TRBV27, the J call TRBJ1-3; no reliable D call. The CDR3 totals 12 residues. Germline V gives CDR1 MNHEY, CDR2 SMNVEV (reference sequence). V lost 7 bases and J 4 bases, leaving 8 bases between the germline ends. The CDR3 spells CASNKTGNTIYF. CDR3 in DNA: TGTGCCAGCAACAAAACGGGAAACACCATATATTTT.

The rearrangement joins TRBV27 to TRBJ2-3; perhaps TRBD1 as D (5 bases). The germline V gene has CDR1 MNHEY and CDR2 SMNVEV (reference sequence). The V end lost 8 bases, the J end lost 2 bases, and 11 bases lay between the germline ends. The CDR3 runs 13 residues. The CDR3 DNA follows: TGTGCCAGCCGAAACAGGCCCACAGATACGCAGTATTTT. Translated, it gives CASRNRPTDTQYF.

V and J are TRBV2 and TRBJ1-1; TRBD1 aligns across 9 bases. V dropped 5 bases and J dropped 3; count of bases not matched to a gene: 1. CDR3 length equals 13 residues. Germline V gene sequence: CDR1 SNHLY, CDR2 FYNNEI. The CDR3 region is CASSRTGDTEAFF. The CDR3 nucleotides read TGTGCCAGCAGTAGGACAGGGGACACTGAAGCTTTCTTT.

This clone was counted between two and nine times. V and J are TRBV6-6 and TRBJ1-5; a weak D match, TRBD1 (6 bases). The germline gives CDR1 MNHNY, CDR2 SVGAGI (reference sequence). V was clipped by 4 bases and J by 5 bases, with 12 bases between them. The length of the CDR3 is 14 residues. In nucleotides, the CDR3 is TGTGCCAGCAGTTCGCGATCAGGGGATCAGCCCCAGCATTTT. Translating gives CASSSRSGDQPQHF.

This clone has a handful of counts. The V and J genes are TRBV7-9 and TRBJ1-1, with no clear D. This CDR3 comprises 15 residues. V dropped 1 base and J dropped 1 base, with 10 bases sitting between them. Germline assignment: CDR1 SEHNR and CDR2 FQNEAQ (reference sequence). CDR3 loop: CASSLGPYRNTEAFF. The CDR3 DNA sequence: TGTGCCAGCAGCTTAGGTCCCTACAGGAACACTGAAGCTTTCTTT. Full variable domain (rest looked up from reference TRBV7-9 and TRBJ1-1): DTGVSQNPRHKITKRGQNVTFRCDPISEHNRLYWYRQTLGQGPEFLTYFQNEAQLEKSRLLSDRFSAERPKGSFSTLEIQRTEQGDSAMYLCASSLGPYRNTEAFFGQGTRLTVV.

V and J are TRBV28 and TRBJ1-2; D uncertain. This CDR3 region has 14 residues. The V end lost 4 bases, the J end lost 3 bases, and 12 bases lay between the germline ends. The germline gives CDR1 MDHEN, CDR2 SYDVKM. For the CDR3, the DNA is TGTGCCAGCAGTTCGCCGTCTCAGGACTATGGCTACACCTTC. Encoded protein: CASSSPSQDYGYTF.

This clone was observed once. The chain is built from TRBV6-6 and TRBJ2-1; the D gene is possibly TRBD2 (5 bases). Trimming pared 6 bases from V and 7 bases from J, leaving 19 bases between. Germline assignment: CDR1 MNHNY and CDR2 SVGAGI (reference sequence). The CDR3 has 15 residues. In DNA form, the CDR3 reads TGTGCCAGCAGGGAGAGCGGTCCGGAGCGGAATGAGCAGTTCTTC. This sequence encodes CASRESGPERNEQFF.

A single count supports this clone. The J gene is TRBJ1-1, the V gene TRBV5-1; D perhaps matches TRBD1 (5 bases). Germline loops: CDR1 SGHRS, CDR2 YFSETQ. V was pared by 3 bases and J by 5 bases, with 11 bases between. CDR3 length: 13 residues. The CDR3 here is CASSSLGGTEAFF. DNA of the CDR3: TGCGCCAGCAGCTCCTTGGGGGGGACTGAAGCTTTCTTT.

CDR3 protein: CASTERTSTDTQYF. The CDR3 bases are TGTGCCAGCACGGAGCGGACTAGCACAGATACGCAGTATTTT. The chain employs TRBV6-1 and TRBJ2-3; perhaps TRBD2 as D (5 bases). V was trimmed by 7 bases and J by 0 bases, leaving 11 bases between them. This CDR3 has 14 amino acids. The V gene's germline CDR1 is MNHNS and CDR2 SASEGT.

CDR3 DNA sequence: TGTGCCAGCAGCCAAGATCTGAATGAGGGGTTGGAGACCCAGTACTTC. Protein: CASSQDLNEGLETQYF. This rearrangement joins TRBV4-2 to TRBJ2-5; tentatively, D is TRBD1 or TRBD2 (5 bases each). Looked up from germline, CDR1 is LGHNA and CDR2 is YNFKEQ. Trimming removed 0 bases at V and 5 bases at J, with 16 bases between. The CDR3 sequence is 16 residues long.

The rearrangement links TRBV27 to TRBJ2-1, with a possible D match to TRBD1 (6 bases). Trimming took off 1 base at V and 3 bases at J, with 16 bases between the two ends. The germline V gene has CDR1 MNHEY and CDR2 SMNVEV (reference sequence). The CDR3 sequence is 17 residues long. The CDR3 sequence: CASSLWGKGGFYNEQFF. The CDR3 nucleotides read TGTGCCAGCAGTTTATGGGGGAAAGGGGGTTTCTACAATGAGCAGTTCTTC.

The J gene is TRBJ2-1, the V gene TRBV25-1; 7 positions match TRBD2. CDR3 size: 12 residues. Germline V CDR1 and CDR2: MGHDK, SYGVNS. J gave up 7 bases and V 8 bases, and 5 bases lay outside the gene matches. The DNA of the CDR3 is TGTGCCAGCGGCTATAGCGGGAATGAGCAGTTCTTC. It specifies CASGYSGNEQFF. The full variable domain, rest sourced from reference TRBV25-1 and TRBJ2-1, is EADIYQTPRYLVIGTGKKITLECSQTMGHDKMYWYQQDPGMELHLIHYSYGVNSTEKGDLSSESTVSRIRTEHFPLTLESARPSHTSQYLCASGYSGNEQFFGPGTRLTVL.